Only a few counts were recorded for the clone carrying this T cell receptor (beta chain). This record comes from a study of shared clonotypes between healthy human individuals. The data were produced by immunoSEQ multiplex PCR, yet TCRdb's version contains in-frame clones alone and is incomplete. The sample has approximately 1.1 million clones; more than 75% are singletons. Per germline, CDR1 SGHTA and CDR2 FQGTGA. Trimming took off 3 bases at V and 7 bases at J, with 10 bases between the two ends. There are 13 residues in the CDR3. The source is a man in his late teens or twenties in good health. Some clones in this sample may be carry-over from other donors' samples. V and J are TRBV7-3 and TRBJ1-5; D unclear. The sequenced sample consisted of memory CD4+ T cells from PBMCs. Subset here: CD45RA-negative fraction. The CDR3 reads CASSLDVDQPQHF. The CDR3 region has the DNA TGTGCCAGCAGCTTGGACGTGGACCAGCCCCAGCATTTT.